The rows below give T cell receptor beta chains drawn from one sample of a study of control samples from healthy donors and cancer patients. Only in-frame clones appear in the TCRdb table, and some are missing; sequencing was by immunoSEQ multiplex PCR. The sample has tens of thousands of clones, 84% seen once; the top ten hold approximately 30%. Sequencing was done on a sample of blood. The origin of the receptors is a man aged 45-65 years in good health. Each CDR3 is given with its conserved first and last residue. D genes are given only for firm matches. Size is omitted from some rows. Given values are once, few, many or a class for expanded clones.

DNA	CDR3	length	V	J	size	D
TGTGCCAGCAGTCCAGTCTCCGGGACTAGCGGGACCGCGAACACCGGGGAGCTGTTTTTT	CASSPVSGTSGTANTGELFF	20	TRBV6-6	TRBJ2-2	NA	TRBD2
TGTGCCAGCAGCCCGTGGACAGCCACTAACTATGGCTACACCTTC	CASSPWTATNYGYTF	15	TRBV5-8	TRBJ1-2	NA	NA
TGTGCCACTCAAGGTTTTAATGAAAAACTGTTTTTT	CATQGFNEKLFF	12	TRBV11-2	TRBJ1-4	once	NA
TGTGCCAGCAGCTGGAGGATGTCCTACGAGCAGTACTTC	CASSWRMSYEQYF	13	TRBV11-1	TRBJ2-7	NA	NA
TGCGCCAGCAGTGATGAAAACACCATATATTTT	CASSDENTIYF	11	TRBV10-1	TRBJ1-3	NA	NA
TGCGCCAGCAGCCAAGAAGCCGGGGTCACCGGGGAGCTGTTTTTT	CASSQEAGVTGELFF	15	TRBV4-3	TRBJ2-2	NA	NA
TGTGCCAGCAGCGCATCATCCATACACGGGCTGGGCCAGGCGAGTGAGCAGTTCTTC	CASSASSIHGLGQASEQFF	19	TRBV9	TRBJ2-1	NA	NA
TGCGCCAGCAGTCCCGGGACAGGGGACTACGAGCAGTACTTC	CASSPGTGDYEQYF	14	TRBV5-1	TRBJ2-7	NA	TRBD1
TGTGCCAGCGGAAATCAGCCCCAGCATTTT	CASGNQPQHF	10	TRBV27	TRBJ1-5	NA	NA
TGTGCCAGCAGCCCCGGGCCGATCTACGAGCAGTACTTC	CASSPGPIYEQYF	13	TRBV5-4	TRBJ2-7	NA	NA
TGTGCCAGCAGTTCGGGTGGGGCCCAAGAGACCCAGTACTTC	CASSSGGAQETQYF	14	TRBV5-4	TRBJ2-5	NA	NA
TGTGCCAGCAGTCCATCGCGTGGGGCCGGGGGTAGAAAAGCTTTCTTT	CASSPSRGAGGRKAFF	16	TRBV6-2/TRBV6-3	TRBJ1-1	NA	NA
TGTGCCAGCAGTGAAGCGCAGGTCACGGGCCATGAGCAGTTCTTC	CASSEAQVTGHEQFF	15	TRBV2	TRBJ2-1	NA	NA
TGTGCCAGCAGCCCCCAAATCCCCCGCTCCTACGAGCAGTACTTC	CASSPQIPRSYEQYF	15	TRBV11-3	TRBJ2-7	NA	NA
TGTGCCAGCAGCGCTGACCTTAGACCTGGAGCTGGGGCCAACGTCCTGACTTTC	CASSADLRPGAGANVLTF	18	TRBV9	TRBJ2-6	NA	NA
TGTGCCAGCAGTCCCCGAGGGGCGCGGGCCTCTGGAAACACCATATATTTT	CASSPRGARASGNTIYF	17	TRBV6-6	TRBJ1-3	NA	NA
TGTGCCACCAGCAGAAGCCAAGAGACCCAGTACTTC	CATSRSQETQYF	12	TRBV15	TRBJ2-5	NA	NA
TGTGCCAGCAGCAGTTCTCCGGATACGCAGTATTTT	CASSSSPDTQYF	12	TRBV28	TRBJ2-3	NA	NA
TGTGCCAGCAGCTTATCCCCTAGCGGGGTCGGTGAGCAGTTCTTC	CASSLSPSGVGEQFF	15	TRBV11-2	TRBJ2-1	NA	TRBD2
TGTGCCAGCAGCGGGAGGGTTCCTCGCAATGGCTACACCTTC	CASSGRVPRNGYTF	14	TRBV9	TRBJ1-2	NA	NA
TGTGCCGGGCGGGGCGGAAACGGGGCCGGGGAGCTGTTTTTT	CAGRGGNGAGELFF	14	TRBV2	TRBJ2-2	NA	NA
TGTGCCAGCAGCTTGTTCGGGCCTGGGGCCAACGTCCTGACTTTC	CASSLFGPGANVLTF	15	TRBV5-8	TRBJ2-6	NA	NA
TGCGCCAGCAGCTTGTTTCCAGGGACGAACACTGAAGCTTTCTTT	CASSLFPGTNTEAFF	15	TRBV5-1	TRBJ1-1	NA	NA
TGTGCCAGCAGAGGGAGGAACTATGGCTACACCTTC	CASRGRNYGYTF	12	TRBV12-3/TRBV12-4	TRBJ1-2	NA	NA
TGTGCCAGCAGCCGAATTACTAGCGGGGGGGAGACCCAGTACTTC	CASSRITSGGETQYF	15	TRBV6-5	TRBJ2-5	NA	TRBD2
TGCAGTGCTGGGGACGGCTGGGAGCAGTACTTC	CSAGDGWEQYF	11	TRBV20-1	TRBJ2-7	NA	NA
TGTGCCAGCAGCTACAGGGTCAATGAGCAGTTCTTC	CASSYRVNEQFF	12	TRBV2	TRBJ2-1	NA	NA
TGTGCCACCGCTACGGGGAATTCACCCCTCCACTTT	CATATGNSPLHF	12	TRBV19	TRBJ1-6	NA	NA
TGTGCCAGCAGCTTTTTTGGCACTGAAGCTTTCTTT	CASSFFGTEAFF	12	TRBV7-2	TRBJ1-1	NA	NA
TGTGCCAGCAGTTACTTGGGGGTTTACGAGCAGTACTTC	CASSYLGVYEQYF	13	TRBV6-2/TRBV6-3	TRBJ2-7	once	NA
TGCGCCAGCAGCTCTTCAGGGGCGAATGAGCAGTTCTTC	CASSSSGANEQFF	13	TRBV5-1	TRBJ2-1	NA	NA
TGTGCCAGCAGTTCGGTCCAGGGCATTAGTGAAAAACTGTTTTTT	CASSSVQGISEKLFF	15	TRBV7-2	TRBJ1-4	NA	NA
TGTGCCAGCAGCCCCGCTACAGGGGAGCATGAAAAACTGTTTTTT	CASSPATGEHEKLFF	15	TRBV28	TRBJ1-4	NA	TRBD1